This TCR beta chain was recovered during a study of blood T cell repertoires in COVID-19. This clone has only one observation. Assay used: immunoSEQ multiplex PCR; TCRdb lists only in-frame clones, some missing. The sample carries some 150,000 clones, 75% to 85% recorded once. Trimming took 3 bases from V and 12 from J, leaving 15 bases between them. Germline V gene data show CDR1 as DFQATT and CDR2 as SNEGSKA (reference sequence). This CDR3 comprises 12 residues. The sequence came from a woman in her fifties or sixties with acute or convalescent COVID-19. The material sequenced was peripheral blood. This chain uses TRBV20-1 with TRBJ2-4; D is possibly TRBD2 (5 bases). The CDR3 nucleotides read TGCAGTGCTAGTTCGGGGTTTGACGATCAGTACTTC. Translated: CSASSGFDDQYF.